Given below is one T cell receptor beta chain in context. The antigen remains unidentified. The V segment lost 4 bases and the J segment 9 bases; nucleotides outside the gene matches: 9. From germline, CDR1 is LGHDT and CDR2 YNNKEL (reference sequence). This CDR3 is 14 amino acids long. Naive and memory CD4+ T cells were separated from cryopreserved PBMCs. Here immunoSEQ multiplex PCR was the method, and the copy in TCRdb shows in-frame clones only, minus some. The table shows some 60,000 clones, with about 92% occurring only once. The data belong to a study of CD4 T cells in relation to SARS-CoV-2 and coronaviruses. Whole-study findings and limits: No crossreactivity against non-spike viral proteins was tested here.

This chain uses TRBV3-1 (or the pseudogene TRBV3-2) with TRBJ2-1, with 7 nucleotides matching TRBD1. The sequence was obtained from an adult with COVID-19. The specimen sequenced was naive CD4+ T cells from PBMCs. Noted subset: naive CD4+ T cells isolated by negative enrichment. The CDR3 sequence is CASSPSGGGSEQFF. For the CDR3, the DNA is TGTGCCAGCAGCCCGTCAGGGGGTGGCTCTGAGCAGTTCTTC.